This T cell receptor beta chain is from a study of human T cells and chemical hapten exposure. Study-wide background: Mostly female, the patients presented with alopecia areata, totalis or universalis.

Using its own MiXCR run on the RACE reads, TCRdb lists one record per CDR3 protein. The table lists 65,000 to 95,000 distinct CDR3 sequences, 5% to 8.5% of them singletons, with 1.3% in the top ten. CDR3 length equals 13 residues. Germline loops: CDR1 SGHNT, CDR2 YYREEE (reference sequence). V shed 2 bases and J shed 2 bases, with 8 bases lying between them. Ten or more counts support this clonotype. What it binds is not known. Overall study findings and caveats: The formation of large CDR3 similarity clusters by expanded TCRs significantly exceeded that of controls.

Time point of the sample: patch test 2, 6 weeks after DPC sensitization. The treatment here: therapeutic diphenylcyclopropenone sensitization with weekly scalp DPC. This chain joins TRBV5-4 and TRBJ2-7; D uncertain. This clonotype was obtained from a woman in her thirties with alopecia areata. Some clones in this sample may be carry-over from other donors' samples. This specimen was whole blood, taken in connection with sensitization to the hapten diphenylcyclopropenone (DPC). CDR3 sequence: CASSFPSTYEQYF. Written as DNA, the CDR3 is TGTGCCAGCAGCTTTCCCAGCACCTACGAGCAGTACTTC.